This T cell receptor beta chain was recorded in a study of cytomegalovirus exposure and HLA in healthy donors. PCR employed 60 Vbeta and 13 Jbeta primers. Some clones are missing from TCRdb's copy, which holds only in-frame ones; the method was immunoSEQ multiplex PCR. Seen here are more than 55,000 clones, about 80% observed once, and the top ten hold 3% to 4.5%. The clonotype was recovered from a woman aged 40 to 49 in good health and CMV-seronegative. The sample was PBMCs.

CDR3: CASSQDERFTDTQYF. CDR3 DNA sequence: TGTGCCAGCAGCCAAGATGAGCGGTTCACAGATACGCAGTATTTT. The gene calls are TRBV4-2 and TRBJ2-3; D perhaps matches TRBD2 (5 bases). V dropped 0 bases and J dropped 2 bases, with 9 bases sitting between them. Germline CDR1 LGHNA, CDR2 YNFKEQ. The CDR3 consists of 15 residues.